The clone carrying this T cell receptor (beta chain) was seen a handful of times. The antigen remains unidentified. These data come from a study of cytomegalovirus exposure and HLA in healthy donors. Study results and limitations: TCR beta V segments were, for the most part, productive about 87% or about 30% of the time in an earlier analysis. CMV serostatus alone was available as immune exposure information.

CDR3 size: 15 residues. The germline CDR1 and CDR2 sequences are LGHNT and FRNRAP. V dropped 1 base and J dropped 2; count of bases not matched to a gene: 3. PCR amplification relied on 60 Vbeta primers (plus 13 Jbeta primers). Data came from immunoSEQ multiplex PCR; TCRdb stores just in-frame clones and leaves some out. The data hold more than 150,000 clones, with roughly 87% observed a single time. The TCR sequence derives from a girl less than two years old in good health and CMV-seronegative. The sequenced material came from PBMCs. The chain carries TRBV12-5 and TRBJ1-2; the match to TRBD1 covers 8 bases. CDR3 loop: CASGLGQGKNYGYTF. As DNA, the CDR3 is TGTGCTAGTGGTTTGGGACAGGGGAAAAACTATGGCTACACCTTC. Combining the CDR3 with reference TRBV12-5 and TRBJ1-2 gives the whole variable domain DARVTQTPRHKVTEMGQEVTMRCQPILGHNTVFWYRQTMMQGLELLAYFRNRAPLDDSGMPKDRFSAEMPDATLATLKIQPSEPRDSAVYFCASGLGQGKNYGYTFGSGTRLTVV.